The sequence of this TCR beta chain was determined in a study of blood T cell repertoires in COVID-19. Study overall: The cDNA or gDNA used as material had been derived from T cells, B-cell-depleted T cells, or PBMCs.

In the original analysis: Estimation of nucleated cell counts was performed using reference gene primer amplification. Sequencing used immunoSEQ multiplex PCR; TCRdb keeps in-frame clones, though not all of them. V and J calls and clone size are those listed in that table; D and trimming were worked out from the DNA. This sample has 200,000 to 250,000 clones, with about 76% found just once. V was pared by 5 bases and J by 3 bases, with 4 bases of the junction left unmatched. This CDR3 has 14 amino acids. Germline CDR1 reads SEHNR; CDR2 reads FQNEAQ (reference sequence). Cohorts were based on clinical histories the participants reported.

The V gene is TRBV7-9, the J gene TRBJ2-3, with 8 nucleotides matching TRBD2. The TCR originated in a woman between 45 and 60 years old with acute COVID-19. The sequenced sample consisted of PBMCs or T cells enriched from blood (not recorded which). The CDR3 region has the DNA TGTGCCAGCAGCCCAAGCGGGAGTACAGATACGCAGTATTTT. The encoded protein is CASSPSGSTDTQYF.